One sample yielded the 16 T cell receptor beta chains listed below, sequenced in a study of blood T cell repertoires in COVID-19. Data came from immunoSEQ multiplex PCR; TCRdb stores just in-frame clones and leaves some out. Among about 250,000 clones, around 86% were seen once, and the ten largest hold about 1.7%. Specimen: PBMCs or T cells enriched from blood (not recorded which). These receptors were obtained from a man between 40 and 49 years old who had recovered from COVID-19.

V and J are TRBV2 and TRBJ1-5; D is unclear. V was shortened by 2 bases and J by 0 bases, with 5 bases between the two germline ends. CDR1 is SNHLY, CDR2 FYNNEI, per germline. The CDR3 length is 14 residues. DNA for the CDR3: TGTGCCAGCAGTGAACTGTATAGCAATCAGCCCCAGCATTTT. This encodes CASSELYSNQPQHF. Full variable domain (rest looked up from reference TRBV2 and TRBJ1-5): EPEVTQTPSHQVTQMGQEVILRCVPISNHLYFYWYRQILGQKVEFLVSFYNNEISEKSEIFDDQFSVERPDGSNFTLKIRSTKLEDSAMYFCASSELYSNQPQHFGDGTRLSIL.

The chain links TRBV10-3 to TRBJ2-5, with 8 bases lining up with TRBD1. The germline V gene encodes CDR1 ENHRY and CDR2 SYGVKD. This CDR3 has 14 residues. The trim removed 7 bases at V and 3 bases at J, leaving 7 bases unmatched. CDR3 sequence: CAINRGQEEETQYF. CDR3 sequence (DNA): TGTGCCATCAACAGGGGACAGGAGGAAGAGACCCAGTACTTC.

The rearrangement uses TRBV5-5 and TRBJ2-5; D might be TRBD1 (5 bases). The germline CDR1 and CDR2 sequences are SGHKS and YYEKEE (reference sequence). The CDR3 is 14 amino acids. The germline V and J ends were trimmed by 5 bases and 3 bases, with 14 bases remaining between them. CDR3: CASRRGVVEETQYF. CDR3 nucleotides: TGTGCCAGCAGAAGGGGCGTAGTAGAAGAGACCCAGTACTTC. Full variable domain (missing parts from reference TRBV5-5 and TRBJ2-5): DAGVTQSPTHLIKTRGQQVTLRCSPISGHKSVSWYQQVLGQGPQFIFQYYEKEERGRGNFPDRFSARQFPNYSSELNVNALLLGDSALYLCASRRGVVEETQYFGPGTRLLVL.

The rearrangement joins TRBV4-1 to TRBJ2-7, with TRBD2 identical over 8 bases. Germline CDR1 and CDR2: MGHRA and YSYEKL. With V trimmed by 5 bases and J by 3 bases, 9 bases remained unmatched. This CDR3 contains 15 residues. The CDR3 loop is CASSNARGAGYEQYF. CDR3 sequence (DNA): TGCGCCAGCAGCAACGCGCGGGGGGCCGGCTACGAGCAGTACTTC.

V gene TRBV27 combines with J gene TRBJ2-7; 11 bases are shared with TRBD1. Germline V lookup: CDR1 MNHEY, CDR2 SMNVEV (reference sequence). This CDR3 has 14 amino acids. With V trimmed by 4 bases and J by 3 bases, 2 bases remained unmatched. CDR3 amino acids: CASSSGTGGYEQYF. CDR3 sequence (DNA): TGTGCCAGCAGTTCCGGGACAGGGGGCTACGAGCAGTACTTC.

CDR3 protein: CASRLTVQGGNEKLFF. The CDR3 DNA reads TGTGCCAGCAGGTTGACAGTACAGGGGGGTAATGAAAAACTGTTTTTT. The chain joins TRBV28 to TRBJ1-4, with 8 bases identical to TRBD1. The CDR3 spans 16 residues. Losses at the gene ends were 6 bases for V and 4 bases for J; bases not matched to a gene: 10. CDR1 and CDR2 (germline): MDHEN, SYDVKM.

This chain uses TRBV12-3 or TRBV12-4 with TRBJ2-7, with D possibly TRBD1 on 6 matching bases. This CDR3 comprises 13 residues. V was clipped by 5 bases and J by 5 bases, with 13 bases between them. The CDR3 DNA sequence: TGTGCCAGCAGTACCCTAACAGGGAACGAGCAGTACTTC. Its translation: CASSTLTGNEQYF.

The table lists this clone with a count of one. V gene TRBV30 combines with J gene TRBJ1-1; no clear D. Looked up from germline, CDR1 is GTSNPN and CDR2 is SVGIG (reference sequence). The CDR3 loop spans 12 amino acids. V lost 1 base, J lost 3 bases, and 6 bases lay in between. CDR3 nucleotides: TGTGCCTGGAGTGCGGAGTACACTGAAGCTTTCTTT. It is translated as CAWSAEYTEAFF.

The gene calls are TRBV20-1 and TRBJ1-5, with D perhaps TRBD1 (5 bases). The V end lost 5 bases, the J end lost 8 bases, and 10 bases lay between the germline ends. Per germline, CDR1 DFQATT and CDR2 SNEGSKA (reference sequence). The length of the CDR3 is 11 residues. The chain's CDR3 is CSAEGGEPQHF. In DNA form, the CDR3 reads TGCAGTGCTGAGGGAGGGGAGCCCCAGCATTTT.

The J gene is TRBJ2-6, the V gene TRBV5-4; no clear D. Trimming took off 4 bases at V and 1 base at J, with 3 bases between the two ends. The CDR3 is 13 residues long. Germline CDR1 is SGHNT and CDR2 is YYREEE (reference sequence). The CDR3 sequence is CASSVSGANVLTF. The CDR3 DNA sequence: TGTGCCAGCAGCGTATCTGGGGCCAACGTCCTGACTTTC.

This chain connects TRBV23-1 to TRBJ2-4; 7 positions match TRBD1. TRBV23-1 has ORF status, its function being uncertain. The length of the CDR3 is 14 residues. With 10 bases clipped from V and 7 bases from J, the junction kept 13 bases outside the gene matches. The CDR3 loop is CAIRIGGPGNIQYF. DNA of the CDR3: TGCGCCATCCGGATAGGGGGCCCCGGGAACATTCAGTACTTC.

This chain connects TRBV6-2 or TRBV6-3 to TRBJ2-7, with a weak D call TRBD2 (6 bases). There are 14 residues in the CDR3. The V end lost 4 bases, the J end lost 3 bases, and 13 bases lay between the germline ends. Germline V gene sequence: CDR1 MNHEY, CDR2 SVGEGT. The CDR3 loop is CASSLVAASYEQYF. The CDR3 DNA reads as TGTGCCAGCAGTTTAGTAGCGGCCAGCTACGAGCAGTACTTC.

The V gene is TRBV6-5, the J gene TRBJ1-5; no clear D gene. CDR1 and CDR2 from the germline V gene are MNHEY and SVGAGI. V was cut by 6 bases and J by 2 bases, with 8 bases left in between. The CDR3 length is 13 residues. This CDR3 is CASRVSGNQPQHF. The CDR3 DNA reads TGTGCCAGCAGGGTCTCGGGCAATCAGCCCCAGCATTTT.

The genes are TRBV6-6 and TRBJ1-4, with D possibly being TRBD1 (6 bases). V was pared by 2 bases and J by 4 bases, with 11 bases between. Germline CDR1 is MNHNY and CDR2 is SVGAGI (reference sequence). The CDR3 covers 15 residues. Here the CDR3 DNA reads TGTGCCAGCAGTTACCTGGACAGCTTTAATGAAAAACTGTTTTTT. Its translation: CASSYLDSFNEKLFF.

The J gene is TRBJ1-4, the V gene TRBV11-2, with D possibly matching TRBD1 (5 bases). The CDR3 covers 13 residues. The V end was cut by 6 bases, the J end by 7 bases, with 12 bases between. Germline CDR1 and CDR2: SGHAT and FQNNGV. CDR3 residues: CASRGPGFEKLFF. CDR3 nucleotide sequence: TGTGCCAGCAGGGGGCCCGGTTTTGAAAAACTGTTTTTT. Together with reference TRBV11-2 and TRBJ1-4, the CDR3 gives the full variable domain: EAGVAQSPRYKIIEKRQSVAFWCNPISGHATLYWYQQILGQGPKLLIQFQNNGVVDDSQLPKDRFSAERLKGVDSTLKIQPAKLEDSAVYLCASRGPGFEKLFFGSGTQLSVL.

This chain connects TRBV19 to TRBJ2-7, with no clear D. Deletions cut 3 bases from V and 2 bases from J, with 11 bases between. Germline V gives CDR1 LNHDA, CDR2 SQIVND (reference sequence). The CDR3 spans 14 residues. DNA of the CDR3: TGTGCCAGTAGTATCTCGGCAGACACCTACGAGCAGTACTTC. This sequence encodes CASSISADTYEQYF. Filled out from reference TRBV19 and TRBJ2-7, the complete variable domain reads DGGITQSPKYLFRKEGQNVTLSCEQNLNHDAMYWYRQDPGQGLRLIYYSQIVNDFQKGDIAEGYSVSREKKESFPLTVTSAQKNPTAFYLCASSISADTYEQYFGPGTRLTVT.